Given below is one TCR beta chain in context. The antigen remains unidentified. TCRdb keeps only in-frame clones here, not all; method: immunoSEQ multiplex PCR. Among approximately 200,000 clones listed, 94% were seen once. This record comes from a study of T cell responses to AZD1222 COVID-19 vaccine. The V end lost 5 bases, the J end lost 8 bases, and 13 bases lay between the germline ends. This CDR3 has 13 amino acids. CDR1 SGHRS and CDR2 YFSETQ come from the germline V gene. General study points: Across the whole spike, CD4 TCRs peaked at regions 160-218 and 743-854. Only a handful of individuals given AZD1222 were seropositive at baseline. There were mostly white British donors and more females than males, and clonal diversity was possibly underestimated.

The genes are TRBV5-1 and TRBJ1-4; D is possibly TRBD1 (6 bases). This TCR came from an adult in good health. The sample was peripheral blood, taken on day 0 of AZD1222 vaccination. CDR3 coding DNA: TGCGCCAGCAGAACAGGGCGGGGAGAAAAACTGTTTTTT. It yields the protein CASRTGRGEKLFF.